Presented here are 6 T cell receptor beta chains from one specimen sequenced in a study of early T cells in non-severe SARS-CoV-2 infection. In TCRdb, the 5' RACE reads were re-called with MiXCR into one record per CDR3 protein. Of 35,000 to 55,000 distinct CDR3 sequences detected, approximately 6.2% appear once; the ten largest clones hold less than 25%. The input for sequencing was whole blood, taken at baseline. The receptor source for this set is an adult who was a healthcare worker with PCR-confirmed SARS-CoV-2 infection or an uninfected control (not recorded which).

Concerning this clonotype: One end of the junction does not line up with germline, which may come from a read error. The J gene is TRBJ1-6, the V gene TRBV5-4; a possible D gene is TRBD1 (6 bases). The CDR3 totals 14 residues. The germline V gene encodes CDR1 SGHNT and CDR2 YYREEE (reference sequence). The CDR3 protein is CASGRQEPNSPLHF. In DNA, the CDR3 is TGTGCCAGCGGCCGACAGGAACCTAATTCACCCCTCCATTTT.

A few counts support this clonotype. V is TRBV12-3 or TRBV12-4 and J is TRBJ1-6; possible D gene TRBD1, 5 bases. Trimming left V 6 bases short and J 14 bases short, with 20 bases between. The CDR3 sequence is 14 residues long. CDR3 region: CASRAAGTSGTLHF. The CDR3 DNA reads TGTGCCAGCAGGGCGGCAGGGACTTCGGGCACCCTCCACTTT.

This clonotype has only a few counts. V and J are TRBV7-8 and TRBJ2-1; D is undetermined. V was pared by 3 bases and J by 6 bases, with 18 bases between. From germline, CDR1 is SGHVS and CDR2 FQNEAQ. The CDR3 sequence is 16 residues long. CDR3 DNA sequence: TGTGCCAGCAGCTTCCCGAACCGCGTTCTTCGCAATGAGCAGTTCTTC. This sequence encodes CASSFPNRVLRNEQFF.

This clonotype has a count of ten or more. V is TRBV10-1 and J is TRBJ2-2; D may be TRBD2 (5 bases). Germline V gives CDR1 WNHNN, CDR2 SYGVQD (reference sequence). The CDR3 loop spans 15 amino acids. V was shortened by 0 bases and J by 4 bases, with 9 bases between the two germline ends. The CDR3 DNA follows: TGCGCCAGCAGTGAGTCGCCCACTAGCACCGGGGAGCTGTTTTTT. Translation: CASSESPTSTGELFF.

This clonotype was counted between two and nine times. The chain joins TRBV6-1 to TRBJ2-1; D is uncertain. The CDR3 is 15 amino acids. V gave up 1 base and J gave up 0 bases, with 7 bases separating them. Germline CDR1 and CDR2: MNHNS and SASEGT. CDR3 in amino acids: CASSEGDSSYNEQFF. CDR3 nucleotides: TGTGCCAGCAGTGAAGGGGATAGCTCCTACAATGAGCAGTTCTTC.

Only a few counts were recorded for this clonotype. This sequence joins TRBV6-5 and TRBJ1-1; no clear D. Germline V lookup: CDR1 MNHEY, CDR2 SVGAGI. This CDR3 has 13 amino acids. Between the trimmed V and J ends, which lost 4 bases and 1 base, there was a span of 7 bases. The CDR3 DNA reads as TGTGCCAGCAGTTTGACACGGAACACTGAAGCTTTCTTT. Its translation is CASSLTRNTEAFF.